This TCR beta chain was recorded in a study of OX40 agonist ivuxolimab in advanced cancers. Study overall: Prior anti-PD-1, anti-PD-L1 or anti-CTLA-4 therapy was allowed; more than 30% had some. Overall study results and limits: Part of the nonresponder group also had normalized T-cell clonal expansion that was low.

A remark on this clone: Its specificity is unknown.

TCRdb keeps only in-frame clones here, not all; method: immunoSEQ multiplex PCR. The data show tens of thousands of clones, 84% seen once. Trimming shortened V by 0 bases and J by 6 bases, and 11 bases separated the two germline ends. CDR1 is LNHDA and CDR2 is SQIVND in the germline V gene (reference sequence). The CDR3 covers 14 residues. The source material was CD4+ or CD8+ T cells sorted from blood, sampled in a trial of the OX40 agonist ivuxolimab. The receptor's source is an adult with an advanced solid tumor such as melanoma, head and neck, liver or kidney cancer. This chain uses TRBV19 with TRBJ1-2, with D hard to call. The CDR3 spells CASSIDHRLHGYTF. CDR3 DNA: TGTGCCAGTAGTATAGATCATCGTCTCCATGGCTACACCTTC. Full variable domain (rest looked up from reference TRBV19 and TRBJ1-2): DGGITQSPKYLFRKEGQNVTLSCEQNLNHDAMYWYRQDPGQGLRLIYYSQIVNDFQKGDIAEGYSVSREKKESFPLTVTSAQKNPTAFYLCASSIDHRLHGYTFGSGTRLTVV.